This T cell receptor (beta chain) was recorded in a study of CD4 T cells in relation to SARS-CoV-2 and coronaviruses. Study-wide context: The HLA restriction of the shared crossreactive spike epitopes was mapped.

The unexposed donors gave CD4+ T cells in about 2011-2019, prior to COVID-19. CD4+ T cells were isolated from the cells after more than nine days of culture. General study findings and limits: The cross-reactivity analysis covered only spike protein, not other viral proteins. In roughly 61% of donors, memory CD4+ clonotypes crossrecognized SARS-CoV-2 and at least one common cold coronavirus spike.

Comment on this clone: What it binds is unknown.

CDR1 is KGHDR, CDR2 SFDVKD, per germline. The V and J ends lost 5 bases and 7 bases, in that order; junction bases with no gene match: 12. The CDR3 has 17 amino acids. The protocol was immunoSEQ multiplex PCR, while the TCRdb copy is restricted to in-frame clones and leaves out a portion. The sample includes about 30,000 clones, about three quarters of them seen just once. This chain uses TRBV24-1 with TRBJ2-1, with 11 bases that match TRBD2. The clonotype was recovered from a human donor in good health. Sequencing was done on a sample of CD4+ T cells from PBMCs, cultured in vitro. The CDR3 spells CATSGGSGGAIGNEQFF. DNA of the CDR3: TGTGCCACCAGTGGTGGTAGCGGGGGGGCGATAGGGAATGAGCAGTTCTTC.